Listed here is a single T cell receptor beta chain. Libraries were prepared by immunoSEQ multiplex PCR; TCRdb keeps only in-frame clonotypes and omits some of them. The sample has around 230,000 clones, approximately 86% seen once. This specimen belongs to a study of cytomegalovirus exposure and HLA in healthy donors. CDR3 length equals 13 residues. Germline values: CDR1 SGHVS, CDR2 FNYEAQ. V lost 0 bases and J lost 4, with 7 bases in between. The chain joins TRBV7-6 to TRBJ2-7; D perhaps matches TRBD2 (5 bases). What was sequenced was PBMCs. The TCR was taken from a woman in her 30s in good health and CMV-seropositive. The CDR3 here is CASSLARGYEQYF. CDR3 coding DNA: TGTGCCAGCAGCTTAGCGCGCGGGTACGAGCAGTACTTC.